This TCR beta chain originates from a study of molecular identifiers for immune sequencing clone quantification. Germline CDR1 and CDR2: SQVTM and ANQGSEA. CDR3 length equals 13 residues. The germline V and J ends were trimmed by 7 bases and 0 bases, with 12 bases remaining between them. Sorted naive CD8 T cells, roughly 20,000 to 1,100,000, were sequenced from 10%, 30% or 50% RNA. The authors built bulk TCR libraries by previously described methods with listed TCR primers. TCRdb re-called the PCR reads with MiXCR, one entry per CDR3 protein. The data contain about 640,000 distinct CDR3 sequences, roughly 21% of them singletons. This clonotype was observed many times.

The chain employs TRBV29-1 and TRBJ2-5; perhaps D is TRBD1 or TRBD2 (5 bases each). Sequencing was carried out using naive CD8+ T cells from blood, with Jurkat cell RNA spiked in. Subset defined: FACS-sorted CD8+CD4-CCR7+CD45RA+ naive T cells. The TCR originated in a human donor in good health. Some libraries in this study had Jurkat cell RNA spiked in. The CDR3 sequence is CSARGRNQETQYF. CDR3 DNA sequence: TGCAGCGCCCGGGGACGGAACCAAGAGACCCAGTACTTC.